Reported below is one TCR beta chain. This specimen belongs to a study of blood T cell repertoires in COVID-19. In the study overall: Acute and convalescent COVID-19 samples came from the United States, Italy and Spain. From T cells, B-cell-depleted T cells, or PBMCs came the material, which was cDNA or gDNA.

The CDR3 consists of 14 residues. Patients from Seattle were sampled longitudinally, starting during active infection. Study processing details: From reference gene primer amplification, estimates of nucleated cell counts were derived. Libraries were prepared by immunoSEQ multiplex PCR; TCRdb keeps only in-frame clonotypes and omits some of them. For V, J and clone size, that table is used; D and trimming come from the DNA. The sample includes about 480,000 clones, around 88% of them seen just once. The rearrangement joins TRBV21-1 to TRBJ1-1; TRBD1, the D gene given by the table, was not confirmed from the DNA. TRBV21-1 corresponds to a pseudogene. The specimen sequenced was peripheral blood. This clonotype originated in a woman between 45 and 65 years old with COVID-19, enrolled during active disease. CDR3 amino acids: CASGTHLRDTEAFF. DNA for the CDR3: TGTGCCAGCGGGACACATCTCAGGGACACTGAAGCTTTCTTT.